The present T cell receptor beta chain was sequenced within a study of identical twins listed by TCRdb under 2016. For context, the study as a whole: TCR alpha and beta repertoires from monozygotic twins, unrelated adults of various ages and cord blood were deep-sequenced to test whether fetal clonotypes persist. To rule out contamination, replicate twin experiments were performed at different times with different library preparation protocols. What the work shows at the level of the full study, not this receptor alone: Compared with coincidental sharing between unrelated individuals, out-of-frame TCR alpha sequences shared between twins showed an excess of sequences with low generation probability. Excess twin sharing in beta out-of-frame sequences was weaker because fewer shared sequences lowered the signal-to-noise ratio. Because the same donors could not be followed over many years, conclusions were based on cross-sectional statistical analysis. Zero-insertion analyses could be partly confounded by invariant T cells such as MAIT and iNKT, although diverse VJ usage argued against such confounding for most clonotypes. In monozygotic twins, out-of-frame TCR alpha sharing was systematically underestimated by recombination models, although the models agreed with sharing between unrelated individuals. Abundant cord blood beta clonotypes carried fewer insertions; young adult naive repertoires showed a weaker similar trend, while memory repertoires showed none.

Library construction relied on 5' RACE. Sequenced on an Illumina HiSeq 2000. Template switching added a universal primer binding site, and the final cDNA carried a unique molecular identifier that allowed TCR cDNA molecules to be counted accurately. First-strand cDNA for TCR alpha and beta chains was synthesized from specific primers in the conserved constant-segment region. To control for contamination, every cDNA library carried two barcodes: a SMART-Mk sample barcode plus Illumina barcodes. TruSeq adapter sequences and Illumina sample barcodes were added in two successive PCR steps. The TCR alpha and beta cDNA libraries were sequenced on the Illumina HiSeq platform using custom primers. In the authors' own workflow: Unique molecular identifiers were extracted from raw reads with MiGEC, and CDR3 positions were determined with MiXCR. For each individual, recombination models were inferred using an EM algorithm with the repgenHMM and IGoR tools. Shared clonotypes were analyzed with the tcR package in R, and sharing was normalized by the product of cloneset sizes. To study raw recombination without the effects of thymic and clonal selection, out-of-frame nonproductive sequences were analyzed. TCRdb redid the processing of the public reads, applying fastp at Q25 and MiXCR, and retained in-frame beta chains. Each CDR3 protein appears once, grouped with its most common genes and DNA. The V and J calls were not made by the authors but by TCRdb's processing. The sample table records some 1,700,000 distinct CDR3 sequences; less than 35% of these occur just once. 0.25% to 0.3% of the sample goes to the ten largest clones.

Concerning this clonotype: The specificity of this receptor is unknown. No base-level quality is on record; no much larger clone is a single base apart.

Its CDR3 holds 15 amino acids, cysteine through phenylalanine. Kept here is only the CDR3 DNA, which spans 45 bases and is read in frame from base 1. V ends up 2 bases short and J 4 bases short, with an unmatched junction base count of 8. Only healthy Caucasian donors were included. Material for sequencing was cord blood. The TCR originated in a newborn girl in good health. This chain joins TRBV12-3 or TRBV12-4 to TRBJ2-7; a stretch of 7 junction bases matches TRBD1. The CDR3: CASSLRTGTLYEQYF. Here is the DNA: TGTGCCAGCAGTTTAAGGACAGGAACCTTGTACGAGCAGTACTTC.